This note documents a single T cell receptor (beta chain) sequence. Its specificity is not known. This entry belongs to a study of T cell responses to AZD1222 COVID-19 vaccine. Study observations and caveats: Close to half of all spike-specific TCRs reportedly target regions of the variants that are unmutated.

The CDR3 covers 13 residues. J was trimmed by 4 bases and V by 5 bases; bases with no gene match: 2. CDR1 is SNHLY and CDR2 is FYNNEI in the germline V gene. Only in-frame clones appear in the TCRdb table, and some are missing; sequencing was by immunoSEQ multiplex PCR. The sample holds almost 80,000 clones; 75% to 90% are singletons and the top ten take roughly 24%. Sample: peripheral blood, taken on day 0 of AZD1222 vaccination. The chain carries TRBV2 and TRBJ2-1; TRBD2 matches at 7 bases. This TCR was recovered from an adult in good health. The CDR3 DNA reads as TGTGCCAGCAGTAGAGCGGGGTACAATGAGCAGTTCTTC. Translated: CASSRAGYNEQFF.